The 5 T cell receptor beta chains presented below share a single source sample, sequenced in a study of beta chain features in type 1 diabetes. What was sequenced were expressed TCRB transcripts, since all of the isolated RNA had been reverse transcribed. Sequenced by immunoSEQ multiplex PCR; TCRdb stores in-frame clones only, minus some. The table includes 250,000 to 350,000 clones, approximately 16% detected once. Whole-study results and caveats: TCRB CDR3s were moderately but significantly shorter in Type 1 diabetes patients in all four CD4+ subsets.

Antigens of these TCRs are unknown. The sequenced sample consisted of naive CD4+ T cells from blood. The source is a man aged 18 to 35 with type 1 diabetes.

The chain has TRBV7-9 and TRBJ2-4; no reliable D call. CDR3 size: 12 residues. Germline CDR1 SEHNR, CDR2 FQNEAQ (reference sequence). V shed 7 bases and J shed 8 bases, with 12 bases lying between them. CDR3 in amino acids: CASTTPQYIQYF. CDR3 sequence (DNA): TGTGCCAGCACCACCCCCCAGTACATTCAGTACTTC.

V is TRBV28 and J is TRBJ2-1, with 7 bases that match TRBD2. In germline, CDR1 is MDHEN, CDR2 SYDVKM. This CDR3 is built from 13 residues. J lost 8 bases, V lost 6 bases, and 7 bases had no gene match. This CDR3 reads CASSHSREDEQFF. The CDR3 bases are TGTGCCAGCAGCCATAGCCGGGAGGATGAGCAGTTCTTC.

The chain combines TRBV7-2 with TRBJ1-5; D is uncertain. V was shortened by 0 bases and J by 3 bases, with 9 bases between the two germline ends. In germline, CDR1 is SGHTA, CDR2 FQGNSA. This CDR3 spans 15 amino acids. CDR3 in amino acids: CASSLAAGLNQPQHF. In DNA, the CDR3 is TGTGCCAGCAGCTTAGCGGCAGGACTCAATCAGCCCCAGCATTTT.

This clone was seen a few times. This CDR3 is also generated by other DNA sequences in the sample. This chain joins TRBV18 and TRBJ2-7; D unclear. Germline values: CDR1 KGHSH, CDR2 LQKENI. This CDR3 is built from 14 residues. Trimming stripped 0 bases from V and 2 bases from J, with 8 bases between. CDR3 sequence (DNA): TGTGCCAGCTCACCACCGACTGGAACCTACGAGCAGTACTTC. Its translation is CASSPPTGTYEQYF.

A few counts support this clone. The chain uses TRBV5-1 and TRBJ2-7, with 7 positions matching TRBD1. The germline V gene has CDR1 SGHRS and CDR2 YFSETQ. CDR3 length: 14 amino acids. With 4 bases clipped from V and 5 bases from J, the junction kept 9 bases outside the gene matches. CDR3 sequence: CASSEGAVSDEQYF. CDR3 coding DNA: TGCGCCAGCAGCGAGGGGGCGGTATCCGACGAGCAGTACTTC.